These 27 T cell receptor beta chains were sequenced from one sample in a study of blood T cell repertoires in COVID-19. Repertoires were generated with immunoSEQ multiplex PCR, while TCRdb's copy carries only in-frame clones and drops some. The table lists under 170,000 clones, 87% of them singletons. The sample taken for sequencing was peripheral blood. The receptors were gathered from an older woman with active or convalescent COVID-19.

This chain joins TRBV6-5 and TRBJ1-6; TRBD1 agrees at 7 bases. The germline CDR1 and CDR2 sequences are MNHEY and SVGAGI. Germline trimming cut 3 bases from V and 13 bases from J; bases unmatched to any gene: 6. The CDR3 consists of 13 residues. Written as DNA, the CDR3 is TGTGCCAGCAGTTATTTTACAGGGGACCCCCTCCACTTT. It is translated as CASSYFTGDPLHF.

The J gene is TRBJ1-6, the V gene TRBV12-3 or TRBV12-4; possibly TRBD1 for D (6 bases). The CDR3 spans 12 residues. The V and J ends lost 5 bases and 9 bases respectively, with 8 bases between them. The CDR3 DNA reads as TGTGCCAGCAGTCTACAGGGTTCACCCCTCCACTTT. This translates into CASSLQGSPLHF.

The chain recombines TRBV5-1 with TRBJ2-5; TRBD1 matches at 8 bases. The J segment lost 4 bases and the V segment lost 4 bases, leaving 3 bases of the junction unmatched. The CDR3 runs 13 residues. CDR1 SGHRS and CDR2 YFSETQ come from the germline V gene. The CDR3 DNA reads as TGCGCCAGCAGCATAGACAGGGGAGAGACCCAGTACTTC. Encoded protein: CASSIDRGETQYF. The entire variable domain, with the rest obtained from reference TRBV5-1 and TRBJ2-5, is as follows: KAGVTQTPRYLIKTRGQQVTLSCSPISGHRSVSWYQQTPGQGLQFLFEYFSETQRNKGNFPGRFSGRQFSNSRSEMNVSTLELGDSALYLCASSIDRGETQYFGPGTRLLVL.

The CDR3 nucleotides are TGTGCCAGTAGCGGACAGGGCTACAATGAGCAGTTCTTC. Its translation: CASSGQGYNEQFF. The chain recombines TRBV19 with TRBJ2-1; TRBD1 aligns across 8 bases. The CDR3 runs to 13 residues. From germline, CDR1 is LNHDA and CDR2 SQIVND (reference sequence). V lost 6 bases, J lost 3 bases, and 1 base stayed unmatched.

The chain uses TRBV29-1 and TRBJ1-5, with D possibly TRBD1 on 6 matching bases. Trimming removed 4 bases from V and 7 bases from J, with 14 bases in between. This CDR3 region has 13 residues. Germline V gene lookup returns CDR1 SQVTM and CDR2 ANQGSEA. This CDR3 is CSVGLAGEQPQHF. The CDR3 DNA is TGCAGCGTTGGTCTCGCAGGGGAACAGCCCCAGCATTTT.

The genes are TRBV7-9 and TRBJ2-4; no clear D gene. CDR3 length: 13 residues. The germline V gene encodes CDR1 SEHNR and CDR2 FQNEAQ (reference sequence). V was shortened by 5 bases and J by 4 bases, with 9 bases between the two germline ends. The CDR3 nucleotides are TGTGCCAGCAGCCGAGAGGCAAAAAACATTCAGTACTTC. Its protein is CASSREAKNIQYF. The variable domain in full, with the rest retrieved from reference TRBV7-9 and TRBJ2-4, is DTGVSQNPRHKITKRGQNVTFRCDPISEHNRLYWYRQTLGQGPEFLTYFQNEAQLEKSRLLSDRFSAERPKGSFSTLEIQRTEQGDSAMYLCASSREAKNIQYFGAGTRLSVL.

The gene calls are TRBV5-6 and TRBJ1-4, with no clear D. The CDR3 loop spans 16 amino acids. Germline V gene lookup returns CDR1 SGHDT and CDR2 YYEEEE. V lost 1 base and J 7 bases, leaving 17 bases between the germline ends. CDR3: CASSLRGGFLGEKLFF. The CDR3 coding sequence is TGTGCCAGCAGCTTGCGAGGCGGGTTTTTGGGTGAAAAACTGTTTTTT.

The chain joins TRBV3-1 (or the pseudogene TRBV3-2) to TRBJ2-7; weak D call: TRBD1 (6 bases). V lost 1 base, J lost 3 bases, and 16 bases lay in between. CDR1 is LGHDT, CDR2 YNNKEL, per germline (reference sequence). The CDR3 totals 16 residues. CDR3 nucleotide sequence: TGTGCCAGCAGCCAAGCTCTCGTCAGGGGTAGCTACGAGCAGTACTTC. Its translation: CASSQALVRGSYEQYF.

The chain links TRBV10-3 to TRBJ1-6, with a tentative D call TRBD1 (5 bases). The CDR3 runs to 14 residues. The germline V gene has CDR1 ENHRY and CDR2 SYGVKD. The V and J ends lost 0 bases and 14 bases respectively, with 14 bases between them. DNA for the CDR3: TGTGCCATCAGTGAGTCGGGGGGAAAGGTCACCCTCCACTTT. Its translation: CAISESGGKVTLHF.

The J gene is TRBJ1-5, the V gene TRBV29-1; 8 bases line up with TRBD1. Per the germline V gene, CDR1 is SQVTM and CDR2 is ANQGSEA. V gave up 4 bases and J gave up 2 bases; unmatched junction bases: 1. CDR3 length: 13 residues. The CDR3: CSVAGGGNQPQHF. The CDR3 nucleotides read TGCAGCGTTGCAGGGGGCGGCAATCAGCCCCAGCATTTT.

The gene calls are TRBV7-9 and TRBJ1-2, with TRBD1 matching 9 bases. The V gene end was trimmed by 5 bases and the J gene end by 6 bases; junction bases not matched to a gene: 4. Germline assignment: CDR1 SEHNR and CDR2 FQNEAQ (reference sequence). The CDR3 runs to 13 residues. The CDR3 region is CASSRTGENGYTF. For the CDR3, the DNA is TGTGCCAGCAGCCGGACAGGGGAAAATGGCTACACCTTC.

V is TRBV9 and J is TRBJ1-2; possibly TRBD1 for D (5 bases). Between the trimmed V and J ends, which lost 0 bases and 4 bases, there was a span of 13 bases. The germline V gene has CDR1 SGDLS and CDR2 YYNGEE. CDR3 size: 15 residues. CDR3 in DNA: TGTGCCAGCAGCGTAGAGGGCAGGGAAGGCTATGGCTACACCTTC. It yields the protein CASSVEGREGYGYTF.

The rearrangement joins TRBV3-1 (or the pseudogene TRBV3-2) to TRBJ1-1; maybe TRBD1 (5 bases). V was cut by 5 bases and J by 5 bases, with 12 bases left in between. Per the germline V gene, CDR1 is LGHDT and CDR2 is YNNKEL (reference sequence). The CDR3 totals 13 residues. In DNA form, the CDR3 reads TGTGCCAGCAGCACGGCCGGGGGAACTGAAGCTTTCTTT. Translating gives CASSTAGGTEAFF.

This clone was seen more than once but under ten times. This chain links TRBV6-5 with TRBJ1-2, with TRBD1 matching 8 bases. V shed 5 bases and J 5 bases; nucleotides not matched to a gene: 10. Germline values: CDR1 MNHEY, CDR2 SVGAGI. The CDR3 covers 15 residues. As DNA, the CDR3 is TGTGCCAGCAGTACCCTCCCCGGGACAGGATATGGCTACACCTTC. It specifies CASSTLPGTGYGYTF.

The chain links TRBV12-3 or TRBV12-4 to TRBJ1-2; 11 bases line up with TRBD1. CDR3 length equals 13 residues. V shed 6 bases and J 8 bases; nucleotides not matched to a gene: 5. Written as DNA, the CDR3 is TGTGCCAGCAGACGGACAGGGGGCGGGGGCTACACCTTC. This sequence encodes CASRRTGGGGYTF.

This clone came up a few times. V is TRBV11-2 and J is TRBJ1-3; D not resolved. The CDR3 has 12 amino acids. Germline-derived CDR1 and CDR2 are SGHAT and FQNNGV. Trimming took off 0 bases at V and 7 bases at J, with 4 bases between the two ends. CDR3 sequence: CASSLESNTIYF. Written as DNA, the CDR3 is TGTGCCAGCAGCTTAGAGTCGAACACCATATATTTT.

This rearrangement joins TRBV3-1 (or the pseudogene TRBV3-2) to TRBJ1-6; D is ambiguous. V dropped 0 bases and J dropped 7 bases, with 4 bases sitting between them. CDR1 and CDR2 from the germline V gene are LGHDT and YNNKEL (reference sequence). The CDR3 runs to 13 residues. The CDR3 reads CASSQEENSPLHF. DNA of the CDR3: TGTGCCAGCAGCCAAGAGGAGAATTCACCCCTCCACTTT.

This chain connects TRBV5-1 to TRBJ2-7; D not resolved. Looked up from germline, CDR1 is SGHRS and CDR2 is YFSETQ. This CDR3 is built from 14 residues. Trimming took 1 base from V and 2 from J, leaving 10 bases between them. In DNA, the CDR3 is TGCGCCAGCAGCTTGAGAGGTAGCCCCTACGAGCAGTACTTC. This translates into CASSLRGSPYEQYF.

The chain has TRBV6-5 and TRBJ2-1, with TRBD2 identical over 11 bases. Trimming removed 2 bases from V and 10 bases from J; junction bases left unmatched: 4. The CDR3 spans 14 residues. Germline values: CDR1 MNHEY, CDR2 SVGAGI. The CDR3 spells CASSYASSGGEQFF. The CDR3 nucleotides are TGTGCCAGCAGTTACGCCTCTAGCGGGGGGGAGCAGTTCTTC.

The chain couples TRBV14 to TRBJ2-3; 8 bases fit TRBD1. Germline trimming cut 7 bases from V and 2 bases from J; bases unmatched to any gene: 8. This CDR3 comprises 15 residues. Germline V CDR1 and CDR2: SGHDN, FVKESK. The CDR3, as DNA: TGTGCCAGCACCTCGACAGGGGACTCCACAGATACGCAGTATTTT. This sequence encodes CASTSTGDSTDTQYF.

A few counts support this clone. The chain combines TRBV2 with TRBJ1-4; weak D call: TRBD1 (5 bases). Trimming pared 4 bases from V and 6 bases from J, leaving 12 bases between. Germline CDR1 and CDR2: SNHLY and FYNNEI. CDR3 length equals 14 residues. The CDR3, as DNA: TGTGCCAGCAGTGTTTGGGGGGGGGATGAAAAACTGTTTTTT. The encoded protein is CASSVWGGDEKLFF.

CDR3 in amino acids: CASSRSVGPYNEQFF. The CDR3 DNA sequence: TGTGCCAGCAGTCGTTCGGTGGGGCCCTACAATGAGCAGTTCTTC. The chain links TRBV7-2 to TRBJ2-1, with D perhaps TRBD1 (5 bases). The germline V gene encodes CDR1 SGHTA and CDR2 FQGNSA. V was clipped by 6 bases and J by 2 bases, with 14 bases between them. This CDR3 contains 15 residues.

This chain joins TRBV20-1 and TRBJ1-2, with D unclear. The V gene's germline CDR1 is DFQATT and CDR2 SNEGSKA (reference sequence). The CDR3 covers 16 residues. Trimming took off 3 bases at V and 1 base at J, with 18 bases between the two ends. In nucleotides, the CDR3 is TGCAGTGCTAGTTTCGCACCAAACGCGGGTAACTATGGCTACACCTTC. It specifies CSASFAPNAGNYGYTF.

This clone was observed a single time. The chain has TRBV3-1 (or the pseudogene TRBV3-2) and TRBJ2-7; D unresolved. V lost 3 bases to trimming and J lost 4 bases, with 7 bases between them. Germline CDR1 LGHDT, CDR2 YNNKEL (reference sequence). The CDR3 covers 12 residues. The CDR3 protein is CASSHSLYEQYF. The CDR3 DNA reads TGTGCCAGCAGCCACTCACTATACGAGCAGTACTTC.

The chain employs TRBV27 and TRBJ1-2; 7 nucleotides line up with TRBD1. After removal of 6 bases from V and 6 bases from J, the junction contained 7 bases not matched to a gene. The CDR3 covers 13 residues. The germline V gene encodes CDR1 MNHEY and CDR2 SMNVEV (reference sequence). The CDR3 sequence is CASSTRQGDGYTF. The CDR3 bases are TGTGCCAGCAGCACAAGACAGGGTGATGGCTACACCTTC.

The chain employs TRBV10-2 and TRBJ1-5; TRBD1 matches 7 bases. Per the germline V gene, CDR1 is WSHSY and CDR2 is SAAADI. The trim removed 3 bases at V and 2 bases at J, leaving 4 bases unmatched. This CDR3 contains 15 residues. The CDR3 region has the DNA TGCGCCAGCAGTGAAGGTGGACAGGGCAATCAGCCCCAGCATTTT. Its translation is CASSEGGQGNQPQHF.

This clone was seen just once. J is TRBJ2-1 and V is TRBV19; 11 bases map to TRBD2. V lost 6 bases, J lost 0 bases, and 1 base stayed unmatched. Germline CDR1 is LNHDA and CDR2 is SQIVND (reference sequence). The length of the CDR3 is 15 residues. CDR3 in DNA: TGTGCCAGTAGGACTAGCGGGACCTCCTACAATGAGCAGTTCTTC. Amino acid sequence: CASRTSGTSYNEQFF.